Detailed here is one T cell receptor beta chain. The target antigen is unknown. The entry originates in a study of breast tumors, draining lymph nodes, adjacent tissues. Findings of the study overall: Tumor T cell lymph node origin was a supported hypothesis, not proven. Most tumor T cells seemingly derive from lymph node, then expand in tumor. Compared with basal-like, luminal-like tumors shared significantly more repertoire with nontumor tissue. Tumors had less TCR diversity than lymph nodes, more than nontumor tissue.

The length of the CDR3 is 17 residues. Trimming stripped 8 bases from V and 5 bases from J, with 27 bases between. CDR1 is SGHDN and CDR2 is FVKESK in the germline V gene. MiXCR was run by TCRdb on the multiplex PCR reads, yielding one entry per CDR3 protein. The sample shows 66,000 or so distinct CDR3 sequences, 40% to 45% of them seen only once. Material for sequencing was breast tumor tissue. J is TRBJ2-5 and V is TRBV14; D could derive from TRBD1 or TRBD2 (6 bases each). The receptor comes from a female donor with breast cancer. Some clones in this sample may be carry-over from other donors' samples. This CDR3 is CASSRGRGRLPWETQYF. The CDR3 DNA is TGTGCCAGCTCCAGGGGACGGGGGAGGCTGCCATGGGAGACCCAGTACTTC.